This TCR beta chain is from a study of memory CD4+ T cells and cytomegalovirus serostatus. Authors' data handling: After removing out-of-frame reads, millions of distinct TCRbeta sequences remained. Sequencing was performed with immunoSEQ multiplex PCR; in TCRdb, only in-frame clones are kept and a portion is missing. The V and J calls and clone size were taken over from that table, and D and trimming were inferred from the DNA. The sample has some 45,000 clones, roughly 80% seen once; the top ten hold 0.9% to 1.5%. The sort gate was single viable CD3+CD4+CD8-CD45RO+ cells for memory CD4+ T cells. Donors' CMV status reflects serum IgG against pp150, pp28, p38, p52. Germline CDR1 reads SGHTA; CDR2 reads FQGTGA. The CDR3 sequence is 14 residues long. Trimming removed 5 bases from V and 0 bases from J; junction bases left unmatched: 4.

This receptor was obtained from an adult in good health and CMV-seropositive. Sequenced sample: memory CD4+ T cells from blood. The chain employs TRBV7-3 and TRBJ2-7; 7 bases line up with TRBD2. CDR3 sequence (DNA): TGTGCCAGCAGCCCCCGGGGGGACTCCTACGAGCAGTACTTC. Residues: CASSPRGDSYEQYF.